Presented here are 22 T cell receptor beta chains from one specimen sequenced in a study of PD-L1 blockade in urothelial cancer. Time point indicated: pretreatment peripheral blood. Method: immunoSEQ multiplex PCR; TCRdb's copy keeps in-frame clones and lacks some. The table has 60,000 to 75,000 clones, approximately 83% seen once. The specimen was PBMCs, collected around atezolizumab (anti-PD-L1) treatment. Source of these receptors: a man aged 55 to 70 with urothelial cancer.

The chain has TRBV9 and TRBJ2-1, with D possibly being TRBD2 (7 bases). Germline CDR1 and CDR2: SGDLS and YYNGEE. V was pared by 0 bases and J by 5 bases, with 18 bases between. The length of the CDR3 is 17 residues. The CDR3 sequence is CASSVATRGGPDNEQFF. The DNA for the CDR3 is TGTGCCAGCAGCGTAGCTACTAGGGGGGGCCCCGACAATGAGCAGTTCTTC.

The gene calls are TRBV19 and TRBJ1-2; D not certain. V gave up 2 bases and J gave up 2 bases, with 12 bases separating them. CDR3 length equals 15 residues. The germline gives CDR1 LNHDA, CDR2 SQIVND (reference sequence). CDR3: CASSIRHPLNYGYTF. CDR3 sequence (DNA): TGTGCCAGTAGTATACGACACCCCTTAAACTATGGCTACACCTTC.

J is TRBJ2-1 and V is TRBV19; the match to TRBD1 covers 7 bases. Per germline, CDR1 LNHDA and CDR2 SQIVND (reference sequence). The V and J ends lost 4 bases and 2 bases, in that order; junction bases with no gene match: 5. The CDR3 totals 15 residues. The CDR3 nucleotides read TGTGCCAGTAGTACGAGGGGGCAGCCCTACAATGAGCAGTTCTTC. Translated: CASSTRGQPYNEQFF.

This chain links TRBV7-2 with TRBJ2-1; 8 bases map to TRBD1. The CDR3 spans 15 residues. The trim removed 2 bases at V and 8 bases at J, leaving 8 bases unmatched. Germline V CDR1 and CDR2: SGHTA, FQGNSA. The chain's CDR3 is CASSLPWTGYDEQFF. CDR3 coding DNA: TGTGCCAGCAGCTTACCGTGGACAGGGTACGATGAGCAGTTCTTC.

This CDR3 is CASSSTWTVTAFF. The DNA for the CDR3 is TGTGCCAGCAGCTCCACCTGGACAGTCACAGCTTTCTTT. The gene calls are TRBV7-3 and TRBJ1-1; D possibly corresponds to TRBD1 (6 bases). Germline assignment: CDR1 SGHTA and CDR2 FQGTGA. The CDR3 consists of 13 residues. Trimming took off 4 bases at V and 10 bases at J, with 16 bases between the two ends.

The chain employs TRBV4-3 and TRBJ2-3; 12 bases are shared with TRBD2. Unmatched junction bases numbered 5, after V lost 2 bases and J lost 5 bases. CDR1 is LGHNA and CDR2 is YSLEER in the germline V gene. The CDR3 spans 16 residues. DNA of the CDR3: TGCGCCAGCAGCCAACAACTAGCGGGGGGTGGAGATACGCAGTATTTT. Translated, it gives CASSQQLAGGGDTQYF.

The gene calls are TRBV7-2 and TRBJ2-3; possibly TRBD1 for D (6 bases). Germline values: CDR1 SGHTA, CDR2 FQGNSA. V shed 5 bases and J shed 1 base, with 13 bases lying between them. This CDR3 has 15 residues. The CDR3 region has the DNA TGTGCCAGCAGCGTCACAGGGTTGGGCACAGATACGCAGTATTTT. Amino acid sequence: CASSVTGLGTDTQYF.

This rearrangement joins TRBV19 to TRBJ1-1, with 8 bases aligning to TRBD1. Germline assignment: CDR1 LNHDA and CDR2 SQIVND (reference sequence). Unmatched junction bases numbered 12, after V lost 6 bases and J lost 0 bases. This CDR3 has 17 amino acids. The chain's CDR3 is CASSRTWTGLMNTEAFF. As DNA, the CDR3 is TGTGCCAGTAGCAGAACTTGGACAGGGTTAATGAACACTGAAGCTTTCTTT.

The table lists this clone with a count of one. This chain links TRBV15 with TRBJ1-2, with TRBD1 matching over 8 bases. Germline V CDR1 and CDR2: LNHNV, YYDKDF (reference sequence). The trim removed 2 bases at V and 8 bases at J, leaving 13 bases unmatched. CDR3 length: 16 amino acids. CDR3 DNA: TGTGCCACCAGCAGACCCCGCGGACAGGGAACAGGCGGCTACACCTTC. Its protein product is CATSRPRGQGTGGYTF.

The J gene is TRBJ2-7, the V gene TRBV6-6, with 12 bases aligning to TRBD2. The CDR3 has 14 amino acids. CDR1 is MNHNY, CDR2 SVGAGI, per germline (reference sequence). With 10 bases clipped from V and 6 bases from J, the junction kept 10 bases outside the gene matches. CDR3 loop: CATSTSGGYGEQYF. The DNA for the CDR3 is TGTGCCACCTCCACTAGCGGGGGGTATGGCGAGCAGTACTTC.

The chain uses TRBV10-1 and TRBJ2-1; 9 positions agree with TRBD2. In germline, CDR1 is WNHNN, CDR2 SYGVQD (reference sequence). CDR3 size: 16 residues. V lost 0 bases and J lost 9; bases outside the gene matches: 9. This CDR3 reads CASSESGGGVWSEQFF. The DNA for the CDR3 is TGCGCCAGCAGTGAGTCTGGCGGGGGGGTCTGGAGTGAGCAGTTCTTC.

The rearrangement joins TRBV7-9 to TRBJ2-1; TRBD2 aligns across 15 bases. Germline V gene sequence: CDR1 SEHNR, CDR2 FQNEAQ (reference sequence). V dropped 4 bases and J dropped 9; count of bases not matched to a gene: 7. CDR3 length: 16 residues. Here the CDR3 DNA reads TGTGCCAGCAGCTCTCGGACTAGCGGGGGGGCCCTTGAGCAGTTCTTC. The encoded protein is CASSSRTSGGALEQFF.

The chain couples TRBV30 to TRBJ2-1; 9 bases are shared with TRBD1. CDR1 GTSNPN and CDR2 SVGIG come from the germline V gene (reference sequence). V lost 4 bases, J lost 4 bases, and 2 bases stayed unmatched. The CDR3 runs 13 residues. This CDR3 is CAWTTGGYNEQFF. The CDR3 bases are TGTGCCTGGACGACAGGGGGTTACAATGAGCAGTTCTTC.

V usage is TRBV11-3 and J usage is TRBJ2-2, with TRBD1 matching 7 bases. Per the germline V gene, CDR1 is SGHNT and CDR2 is YENEEA. CDR3 length equals 17 residues. V trimming: 4 bases; J trimming: 4 bases; junction bases outside the gene matches: 12. This chain's CDR3 is CASSSRTGRGVTGELFF. The CDR3 region has the DNA TGTGCCAGCAGCTCTCGGACAGGTCGGGGTGTCACCGGGGAGCTGTTTTTT.

A single count supports this clone. This chain joins TRBV7-8 and TRBJ1-5; D ambiguous. Trimming removed 5 bases from V and 3 bases from J, with 14 bases in between. Looked up from germline, CDR1 is SGHVS and CDR2 is FQNEAQ. The CDR3 totals 15 residues. The CDR3 region is CASSPSVVPNQPQHF. The CDR3 coding sequence is TGTGCCAGCAGCCCCTCGGTCGTACCCAATCAGCCCCAGCATTTT.

This clone came up once. The chain links TRBV5-5 to TRBJ2-5; D ambiguous. Per the germline V gene, CDR1 is SGHKS and CDR2 is YYEKEE (reference sequence). Trimming cost V 0 bases and J 1 base, with 10 bases left between them. This CDR3 has 15 residues. CDR3 residues: CASSLVAQFQETQYF. Here the CDR3 DNA reads TGTGCCAGCAGCTTGGTGGCCCAGTTCCAAGAGACCCAGTACTTC.

This sequence joins TRBV6-6 and TRBJ1-2, with 12 positions matching TRBD1. The germline V gene has CDR1 MNHNY and CDR2 SVGAGI (reference sequence). V lost 5 bases and J lost 7; bases outside the gene matches: 11. The CDR3 is 16 residues long. The CDR3 loop is CASSTEGTGGVSGYTF. Written as DNA, the CDR3 is TGTGCCAGCAGTACCGAAGGGACAGGGGGCGTCTCTGGCTACACCTTC.

The chain employs TRBV9 and TRBJ1-2; D gene unclear. The CDR3 runs 16 residues. CDR1 SGDLS and CDR2 YYNGEE come from the germline V gene. The V end was cut by 3 bases, the J end by 4 bases, with 19 bases between. CDR3 loop: CASSGAAGAPTYGYTF. Written as DNA, the CDR3 is TGTGCCAGCAGCGGCGCGGCGGGCGCCCCCACCTATGGCTACACCTTC.

V is TRBV10-2 and J is TRBJ2-1, with 8 bases fitting TRBD1. V was pared by 4 bases and J by 2 bases, with 1 base of the junction left unmatched. Germline V gene lookup returns CDR1 WSHSY and CDR2 SAAADI. The length of the CDR3 is 14 residues. CDR3 region: CASSVTGAYNEQFF. Written as DNA, the CDR3 is TGCGCCAGCAGTGTGACAGGGGCCTACAATGAGCAGTTCTTC.

The V and J genes are TRBV7-2 and TRBJ2-7; the D is unclear. The V gene's germline CDR1 is SGHTA and CDR2 FQGNSA. Deletions cut 2 bases from V and 3 bases from J, with 5 bases between. The CDR3 extends over 12 amino acids. The CDR3 sequence is CASSLSGYEQYF. The CDR3 DNA reads as TGTGCCAGCAGCTTATCAGGCTACGAGCAGTACTTC.

This clone was observed a handful of times. The gene calls are TRBV6-1 and TRBJ1-6, with D possibly being TRBD1 (5 bases). The CDR3 has 16 amino acids. CDR1 and CDR2 (germline): MNHNS, SASEGT. The ends were cut back, 0 bases at V and 7 bases at J, with 13 bases in the middle. DNA for the CDR3: TGTGCCAGCAGTGAAGCACGGGGGATTCAGAATTCACCCCTCCACTTT. Its translation: CASSEARGIQNSPLHF.

Only a few counts were recorded for this clone. This sequence joins TRBV29-1 and TRBJ1-1; perhaps TRBD1 as D (5 bases). Germline CDR1 reads SQVTM; CDR2 reads ANQGSEA. V shed 1 base and J shed 3 bases, with 12 bases lying between them. The CDR3 spans 14 residues. The CDR3 sequence is CSVEVGGDYTEAFF. In DNA form, the CDR3 reads TGCAGCGTTGAAGTTGGGGGGGATTACACTGAAGCTTTCTTT.